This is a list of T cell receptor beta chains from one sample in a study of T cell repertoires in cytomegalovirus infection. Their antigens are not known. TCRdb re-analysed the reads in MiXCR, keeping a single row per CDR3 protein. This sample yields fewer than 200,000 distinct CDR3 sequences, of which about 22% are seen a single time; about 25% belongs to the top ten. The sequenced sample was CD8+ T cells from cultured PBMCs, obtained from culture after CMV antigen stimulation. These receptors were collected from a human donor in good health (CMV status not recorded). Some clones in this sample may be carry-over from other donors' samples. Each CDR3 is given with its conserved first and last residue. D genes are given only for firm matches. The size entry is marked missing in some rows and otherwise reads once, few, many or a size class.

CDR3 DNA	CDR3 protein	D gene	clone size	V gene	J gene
TGTGCGCTTAAGGCTAGCGGTTACAATGAGCAGTTCTTC	CALKASGYNEQFF	TRBD2	few	TRBV10-3	TRBJ2-1
TGTGCCAGCAGCTTAGTCGGAGCCCGTAACCCTAACTATGGCTACACCTTC	CASSLVGARNPNYGYTF	.	.	TRBV7-8	TRBJ1-2
TGTGCCAGCAGCTTCGGGACAGGTGGACCCTACGAGCAGTACTTC	CASSFGTGGPYEQYF	TRBD1	few	TRBV11-1	TRBJ2-7
TGTGCCAGCAGCCGCGCGAGGGGGGGGGGATACTATGGCTACACCTTC	CASSRARGGGYYGYTF	.	.	TRBV7-6	TRBJ1-2
TGTGCCAGCAGCTCTAGACAGGGGCCGGTTACTGAAGCTTTCTTT	CASSSRQGPVTEAFF	TRBD1	.	TRBV7-6	TRBJ1-1
TGTGCCAGCAGCGGGACTAGCGGGGGGGTGTGGAATGAGCAGTTCTTC	CASSGTSGGVWNEQFF	TRBD2	.	TRBV4-2	TRBJ2-1
TGTGCCACCAGCCACACCCGGACGGCCTCCTACGAGCAGTACTTC	CATSHTRTASYEQYF	.	many	TRBV15	TRBJ2-7
TGTGCCAGCACCCTCGGGGAGGAGCAGTACTTC	CASTLGEEQYF	.	.	TRBV12-3/TRBV12-4	TRBJ2-7
TGTGCCAGTAGCGACAGACGACTTAGCAATCAGCCCCAGCATTTT	CASSDRRLSNQPQHF	.	.	TRBV19	TRBJ1-5
TGCGCCAGCAGCCAAGTCGCCGGGTTGAACACTGAAGCTTTCTTT	CASSQVAGLNTEAFF	.	few	TRBV4-1	TRBJ1-1
TGTGCCAGCAGCTTAGTCGTGCCAGTCAATGAGCAGTTCTTC	CASSLVVPVNEQFF	.	few	TRBV7-2	TRBJ2-1
TGTGCCAGCAGCTTAGCGACCGGGACAGGGGGGATTATAGGGCAGTTCTTC	CASSLATGTGGIIGQFF	TRBD1	.	TRBV7-2	TRBJ2-1
TGTGCCAGCAGCTTAGTGGGCGGGCGAATGGCAGATACGCAGTATTTT	CASSLVGGRMADTQYF	.	few	TRBV7-2	TRBJ2-3
TGCAGCGCCGAGGGGGAAAGGGGAGGACAGGGTTCCTACGAGCAGTACTTC	CSAEGERGGQGSYEQYF	TRBD1	few	TRBV29-1	TRBJ2-7
TGTGCCAGCAGACTCGCCGGGGAAGCTTTCTTT	CASRLAGEAFF	.	.	TRBV6-5	TRBJ1-1
TGTGCCAGCAGCCCCTCCGGGACACGGGAAAAACTGTTTTTT	CASSPSGTREKLFF	.	few	TRBV7-9	TRBJ1-4
TGTGCCAGCAGCTTAATGGGCTCCTACAATGAGCAGTTCTTC	CASSLMGSYNEQFF	.	few	TRBV7-2	TRBJ2-1
TGTGCCAGCAGGGAGCGCGGGGACCCCTACGAGCAGTACTTC	CASRERGDPYEQYF	.	.	TRBV6-6	TRBJ2-7
TGTGCCAGCAGCTTCGGGACTACCACAGATACGCAGTATTTT	CASSFGTTTDTQYF	TRBD2	.	TRBV11-2	TRBJ2-3
TGTGCCAGCGGCGGACAGGGGATCTACGAGCAGTACTTC	CASGGQGIYEQYF	TRBD1	many	TRBV28	TRBJ2-7
TGCGCCAGCAATAGGGACAGGGGTTCCACCGGGGAGCTGTTTTTT	CASNRDRGSTGELFF	TRBD1	.	TRBV4-1	TRBJ2-2
TGTGCTAGTGGTTCTAGGAACCAAGAGACCCAGTACTTC	CASGSRNQETQYF	.	.	TRBV12-5	TRBJ2-5
TGTGCCAGCAGCCGCATTTTTAGCACAGATACGCAGTATTTT	CASSRIFSTDTQYF	.	.	TRBV11-2	TRBJ2-3
TGCGCCAGCAGCCTCCGTGGACCGGGCTCTGGGGCCAACGTCCTGACTTTC	CASSLRGPGSGANVLTF	.	.	TRBV4-1	TRBJ2-6
TGCGCCAGCAGCCAAACACGGGGGACTGAAGCTTTCTTT	CASSQTRGTEAFF	.	few	TRBV4-3	TRBJ1-1
TGTGCCAGCAGCTTCAAACATACTCGTAATGAAAAACTGTTTTTT	CASSFKHTRNEKLFF	.	few	TRBV7-2	TRBJ1-4
TGTGCCAGCAGCTTACGTACATCTCATGAGCAGTTCTTC	CASSLRTSHEQFF	.	.	TRBV7-8	TRBJ2-1
TGCGCCAGCAGCCCTCGAGGGCGGACTGAAGCTTTCTTT	CASSPRGRTEAFF	.	few	TRBV4-3	TRBJ1-1
TGTGCCAGCAGTGAAGGGCAGGGGGCGCGGGAGCAGTACTTC	CASSEGQGAREQYF	TRBD1	.	TRBV2	TRBJ2-7
TGTGCCAGCCCTGACAGGGGTTTGAGTGGATTTCCTGAAGCTTTCTTT	CASPDRGLSGFPEAFF	TRBD1	few	TRBV7-9	TRBJ1-1
TGTGCCAGCACCGGGGGAAAGTCCATAGCCAAAAACATTCAGTACTTC	CASTGGKSIAKNIQYF	.	.	TRBV7-2	TRBJ2-4
TGTGCCAGCAGCCCGGGTCTGGGACAGGGTGCGTTTGAAGCTTTCTTT	CASSPGLGQGAFEAFF	TRBD1	few	TRBV11-2	TRBJ1-1
TGTGCCAGCAGTGTCAGTGAGGATACGCAGTATTTT	CASSVSEDTQYF	.	few	TRBV2	TRBJ2-3
TGTGCCAGCGGCCCGACGAGGATCCATGAGCAGTTCTTC	CASGPTRIHEQFF	.	.	TRBV11-2	TRBJ2-1
TGTGCCAGCAGCTTTTTCCGGGACAGGGGCTACGAGCAGTACTTC	CASSFFRDRGYEQYF	TRBD1	.	TRBV11-2	TRBJ2-7
TGTGCCAGCAGCCACATAGCGGCCACGGACTCAGGCACAGATACGCAGTATTTT	CASSHIAATDSGTDTQYF	.	many	TRBV4-2	TRBJ2-3
TGCGCCAGCAGCCAAGCCAGGGAAGGGGGGAGTGAAAAACTGTTTTTT	CASSQAREGGSEKLFF	.	few	TRBV4-1	TRBJ1-4
TGTGCCAGCAGCCCATCTAGCGGGGGGCGAGGGCAGTATTTT	CASSPSSGGRGQYF	TRBD2	.	TRBV27	TRBJ2-3
TGTGCCAGCAGTGAAAGACCGAGCTCCTACGAGCAGTACTTC	CASSERPSSYEQYF	.	few	TRBV6-1	TRBJ2-7
TGCGCCAGCAGCCAGAACATACAGGGGATGAGTGAGCAGTTCTTC	CASSQNIQGMSEQFF	TRBD1	.	TRBV4-1	TRBJ2-1
TGTGCCAGCAGCCTAACAGGGTACCAGCCCCAGCATTTT	CASSLTGYQPQHF	.	few	TRBV6-5	TRBJ1-5